These 12 T cell receptor beta chains originate from one sample sequenced in a study of tumor-infiltrating lymphocytes in primary liver carcinoma. Total RNA (roughly 530 ng) served as template for TCR beta cDNA synthesis primed by a constant-region primer. Libraries covering TCR beta were generated through three nested multiplex PCR rounds (using a slightly modified ARM-PCR). Forward primers for TRBV1-TRBV30 and a C-beta reverse primer served the first two PCR rounds, at about 10 cycles each. TCRdb processed the multiplex PCR reads anew with MiXCR; each CDR3 protein has one entry. The table lists tens of thousands of distinct CDR3 sequences, approximately 69% of them singletons. Unsorted bulk tissue, about 19-32 mg of it, served as the source for co-extraction of RNA and DNA. Sequenced sample: tumor-adjacent normal liver tissue. The receptors stem from a man aged 40-55 years with primary liver carcinoma and hepatitis B virus infection.

In regard to this clonotype: One junction end disagrees with the germline gene, perhaps due to a read error. This sequence joins TRBV12-3 or TRBV12-4 and TRBJ2-1, with 10 bases aligning to TRBD2. This CDR3 is 15 amino acids long. Written as DNA, the CDR3 is TGTGCCAGCAGGGAGAGCGGGAGGGCCCCCAATGAGCAATCCTTC. Translated, it gives CASRESGRAPNEQSF.

This clonotype is medium-sized. This chain joins TRBV13 and TRBJ1-1; D call uncertain. The V end lost 1 base, the J end lost 2 bases, and 8 bases lay between the germline ends. CDR1 and CDR2 (germline): PRHDT, FYEKMQ (reference sequence). There are 14 residues in the CDR3. The CDR3 sequence: CASSLADGNTEAFF. Here the CDR3 DNA reads TGTGCCAGCAGCTTAGCGGACGGAAACACTGAAGCTTTCTTT.

Concerning this clonotype: Relative to the germline gene, one junction end is altered; a read error may explain this. CDR3 in amino acids: CACSPGSSSDTQYF. The CDR3 nucleotides are TGTGCCTGCAGCCCGGGCTCCTCGTCAGATACGCAGTATTTT. The V gene is TRBV11-2, the J gene TRBJ2-3; D unclear. The CDR3 is made up of 14 amino acids. Germline V gives CDR1 SGHAT, CDR2 FQNNGV.

A remark on this clonotype: One end of the junction is discordant with germline, which a read error may explain. This chain connects TRBV6-6 to TRBJ2-2; D ambiguous. The CDR3 sequence is 14 residues long. Germline assignment: CDR1 MNHNY and CDR2 SVGAGI (reference sequence). CDR3 sequence: CAISHQWHTGELFF. For the CDR3, the DNA is TGTGCCATCAGTCACCAGTGGCACACCGGGGAGCTGTTTTTT.

On this clonotype: As the CDR3 is not closed by the conserved phenylalanine or tryptophan, this likely results from a read error. The chain has TRBV2 and TRBJ2-1, with TRBD1 matching over 7 bases. Germline V gives CDR1 SNHLY, CDR2 FYNNEI. The CDR3 is 15 amino acids. The CDR3 DNA reads as TGTGTCAGCAGTGGCTGGGACAGTGTCAACAATGAGCAGTTCGTC. It specifies CVSSGWDSVNNEQFV.

A remark on this clonotype: A junction end diverges from the germline sequence, so it may reflect a read error. The gene calls are TRBV11-2 and TRBJ2-4; D may be TRBD2 (6 bases). The germline V gene encodes CDR1 SGHAT and CDR2 FQNNGV. This CDR3 is built from 14 residues. As DNA, the CDR3 is TGTGGCAGCAGCTTAGATGCGCGGGGAGGCATTCAGTACTTC. Translated: CGSSLDARGGIQYF.

Concerning this clonotype itself: One end of the junction does not line up with germline, which may come from a read error. J is TRBJ2-1 and V is TRBV7-9; 7 bases are a match to TRBD2. Germline-derived CDR1 and CDR2 are SEHNR and FQNEAQ (reference sequence). The CDR3 sequence is 15 residues long. The CDR3 sequence is CASSFNLAVNNGQFF. CDR3 bases: TGTGCCAGCAGCTTCAATCTAGCGGTCAACAATGGGCAGTTCTTC.

The rearrangement joins TRBV29-1 to TRBJ2-3; 8 bases line up with TRBD2. V gave up 5 bases and J gave up 0 bases; unmatched junction bases: 7. Germline CDR1 SQVTM, CDR2 ANQGSEA. CDR3 length: 15 amino acids. The CDR3 spells CSVPGGGVSTDTQYF. CDR3 in DNA: TGCAGCGTTCCCGGGGGGGGGGTGAGCACAGATACGCAGTATTTT.

The chain employs TRBV11-2 and TRBJ2-1; D possibly corresponds to TRBD1 (6 bases). The CDR3 consists of 17 residues. Trimming stripped 4 bases from V and 2 bases from J, with 18 bases between. Germline CDR1 SGHAT, CDR2 FQNNGV. CDR3 residues: CASSSRGGTWAYNEQFF. The CDR3 nucleotides read TGTGCCAGCAGCTCCCGTGGTGGGACATGGGCCTACAATGAGCAGTTCTTC. Using reference TRBV11-2 and TRBJ2-1 for the parts outside the CDR3, the full variable domain is EAGVAQSPRYKIIEKRQSVAFWCNPISGHATLYWYQQILGQGPKLLIQFQNNGVVDDSQLPKDRFSAERLKGVDSTLKIQPAKLEDSAVYLCASSSRGGTWAYNEQFFGPGTRLTVL.

This clonotype was seen at least ten times. The chain links TRBV28 to TRBJ2-6; the D is unclear. Germline V lookup: CDR1 MDHEN, CDR2 SYDVKM. V was cut by 10 bases and J by 0 bases, with 7 bases left in between. The CDR3 has 13 amino acids. The CDR3 DNA reads TGTGCCACCCTGATCTCTGGGGCCAACGTCCTGACTTTC. Translated: CATLISGANVLTF. Complete variable domain (other parts from reference TRBV28 and TRBJ2-6): DVKVTQSSRYLVKRTGEKVFLECVQDMDHENMFWYRQDPGLGLRLIYFSYDVKMKEKGDIPEGYSVSREKKERFSLILESASTNQTSMYLCATLISGANVLTFGAGSRLTVL.

As concerns this clonotype: Since no conserved phenylalanine or tryptophan closes the CDR3, a read error is the likely cause. The limits of the CDR3 on the DNA are not certain, so only TCRdb's listed CDR3 is given. This chain joins TRBV6-5 and TRBJ2-5; the D call in the table, TRBD1, was not verified against the DNA. The CDR3 is 14 amino acids long, termini counted. The V gene's germline CDR1 is MNHEY and CDR2 SVGAGI. The CDR3 sequence is CASSPQGQQATQHI.

This clonotype was observed many times. The J gene is TRBJ2-6, the V gene TRBV5-4, with 7 bases fitting TRBD2. Germline V gene data show CDR1 as SGHNT and CDR2 as YYREEE (reference sequence). The CDR3 length is 15 residues. The V and J ends lost 4 bases and 2 bases, in that order; junction bases with no gene match: 3. For the CDR3, the DNA is TGTGCCAGCAGCCTTGGACTAGCTGGGGCCAACGTCCTGACTTTC. Amino acid sequence: CASSLGLAGANVLTF.